The clone carrying this T cell receptor (beta chain) was detected a few times. Authors' methods: Amplifying reference gene primers gave estimates of nucleated cell counts. Repertoires were generated with immunoSEQ multiplex PCR, while TCRdb's copy carries only in-frame clones and drops some. Clonal size and the V and J genes are those of that table, whereas D and trimming came from the DNA. Of about 80,000 clones listed, roughly 80% are singletons. Per germline, CDR1 SQVTM and CDR2 ANQGSEA. The CDR3 is made up of 13 amino acids. V trimming: 2 bases; J trimming: 7 bases; junction bases outside the gene matches: 5. The sample comes from a study of blood T cell repertoires in COVID-19. Across the study: COVID-19 samples, acute and convalescent, were from the United States, Italy and Spain. T cells, B-cell-depleted T cells, or PBMCs provided the cDNA or gDNA that served as material.

The specimen sequenced was peripheral blood. This receptor was identified in a woman in her 70s with acute or convalescent COVID-19. The gene calls are TRBV29-1 and TRBJ2-1; TRBD1 matches 7 bases. The CDR3 nucleotides are TGCAGCGTTGAACAGGTCAGGGGGAATGAGCAGTTCTTC. As protein: CSVEQVRGNEQFF.